Below, 6 T cell receptor beta chains from the same sample are listed, as sequenced in a study of cytomegalovirus exposure and HLA in healthy donors. PCR involved 60 Vbeta and 13 Jbeta primers. The assay was immunoSEQ multiplex PCR, and TCRdb's table has in-frame clones only and misses some. The data hold about 140,000 clones, with roughly four fifths observed a single time. Sequenced: PBMCs. The source of these receptors is a man younger than 30 in good health and CMV-seropositive.

This CDR3 reads CASSPTGGSPNTGELFF. The DNA for the CDR3 is TGTGCCAGCTCACCCACAGGGGGGAGTCCGAACACCGGGGAGCTGTTTTTT. The chain recombines TRBV18 with TRBJ2-2; the match to TRBD1 covers 8 bases. The trim removed 3 bases at V and 0 bases at J, leaving 6 bases unmatched. Germline V lookup: CDR1 KGHSH, CDR2 LQKENI. The CDR3 totals 17 residues.

Comment on this clone: The junction departs from the called germline gene at one end, perhaps through a read error. The chain combines TRBV7-9 with TRBJ1-2, with 10 positions matching TRBD1. The CDR3 totals 14 residues. Germline V gives CDR1 SEHNR, CDR2 FQNEAQ (reference sequence). CDR3 residues: CASSWDRGGYGHTF. Written as DNA, the CDR3 is TGTGCCAGCAGCTGGGACAGGGGCGGATATGGCCACACCTTC.

The chain uses TRBV29-1 and TRBJ2-5; the match to TRBD1 covers 7 bases. Trimming cost V 5 bases and J 5 bases; bases outside gene matches: 8. This CDR3 has 13 amino acids. Per the germline V gene, CDR1 is SQVTM and CDR2 is ANQGSEA. CDR3 DNA sequence: TGCAGCGTTTCCCCGACAGGGATGGAGACCCAGTACTTC. Amino acids: CSVSPTGMETQYF.

This chain joins TRBV5-1 and TRBJ2-5; TRBD2 agrees at 8 bases. The CDR3 spans 15 residues. With 7 bases clipped from V and 1 base from J, the junction kept 9 bases outside the gene matches. The V gene's germline CDR1 is SGHRS and CDR2 YFSETQ. CDR3 nucleotides: TGCGCCAGCTGCCGACTAGCGCCTGGCCAAGAGACCCAGTACTTC. Translating gives CASCRLAPGQETQYF.

The chain employs TRBV7-9 and TRBJ2-1, with a weak D call TRBD2 (5 bases). Trimming took off 3 bases at V and 5 bases at J, with 14 bases between the two ends. CDR3 length equals 15 residues. CDR1 and CDR2 (germline): SEHNR, FQNEAQ (reference sequence). The CDR3 region is CASSLVLERNNEQFF. DNA for the CDR3: TGTGCCAGCAGCTTGGTACTAGAAAGAAACAATGAGCAGTTCTTC.

The chain combines TRBV6-5 with TRBJ1-2, with a weak D call TRBD1 (6 bases). Germline CDR1 is MNHEY and CDR2 is SVGAGI. The germline V and J ends were trimmed by 7 bases and 6 bases, with 21 bases remaining between them. There are 15 residues in the CDR3. The CDR3 DNA is TGTGCCAGCAAACCCGGTGGGGCTCACAGGGATGGCTACACCTTC. It codes for CASKPGGAHRDGYTF.